This TCR beta chain originates from a study of control samples from healthy donors and cancer patients. Germline values: CDR1 LNHDA, CDR2 SQIVND (reference sequence). This CDR3 has 13 residues. Deletions cut 5 bases from V and 10 bases from J, with 15 bases between. TCRdb's copy holds only in-frame clones and misses some; the assay was immunoSEQ multiplex PCR. The data show tens of thousands of clones, with about four fifths seen just once and roughly 16% held by the top ten. This TCR derives from a man between 45 and 60 years old in good health. The sequencing sample was made of blood. The chain recombines TRBV19 with TRBJ2-1; possible D gene TRBD2, 5 bases. CDR3 sequence: CASSPLMGGEQFF. The CDR3 bases are TGTGCCAGTAGTCCTTTAATGGGCGGGGAGCAGTTCTTC.